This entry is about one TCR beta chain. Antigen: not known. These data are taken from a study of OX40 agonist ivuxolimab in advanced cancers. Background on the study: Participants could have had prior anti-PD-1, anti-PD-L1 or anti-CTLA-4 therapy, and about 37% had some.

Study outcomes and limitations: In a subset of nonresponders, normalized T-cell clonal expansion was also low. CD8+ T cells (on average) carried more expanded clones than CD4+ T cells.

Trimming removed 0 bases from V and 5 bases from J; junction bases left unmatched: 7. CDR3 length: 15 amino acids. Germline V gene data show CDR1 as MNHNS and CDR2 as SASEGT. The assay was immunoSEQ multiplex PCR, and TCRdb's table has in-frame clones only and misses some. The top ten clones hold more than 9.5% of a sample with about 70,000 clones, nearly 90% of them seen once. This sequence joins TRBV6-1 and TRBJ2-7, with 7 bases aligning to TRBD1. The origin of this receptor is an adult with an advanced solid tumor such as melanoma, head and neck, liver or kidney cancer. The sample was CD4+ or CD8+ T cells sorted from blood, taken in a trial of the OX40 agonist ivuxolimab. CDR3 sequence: CASSEAHRGVDEQYF. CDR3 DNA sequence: TGTGCCAGCAGTGAAGCCCACAGGGGAGTCGACGAGCAGTACTTC.